A single sample is the source of the 30 T cell receptor beta chains below, sequenced in a study of cytomegalovirus exposure and HLA in healthy donors. Clones were read by immunoSEQ multiplex PCR, and TCRdb kept only the in-frame ones, dropping some. The table lists 220,000 or so clones, around 87% of them singletons, with 2% to 2.5% in the top ten. Source material: PBMCs. The receptor set was obtained from a woman aged 18-29 years in good health and CMV-seropositive.

The chain couples TRBV13 to TRBJ2-1, with unresolved D. Germline V gene sequence: CDR1 PRHDT, CDR2 FYEKMQ (reference sequence). The CDR3 totals 15 residues. The V and J ends lost 3 bases and 5 bases respectively, with 14 bases between them. CDR3 residues: CASSFMAGHHNEQFF. For the CDR3, the DNA is TGTGCCAGCAGCTTTATGGCAGGCCACCACAATGAGCAGTTCTTC.

The J gene is TRBJ1-2, the V gene TRBV4-1; D is unclear. The CDR3 is made up of 17 amino acids. The germline V gene encodes CDR1 MGHRA and CDR2 YSYEKL. V was shortened by 1 base and J by 8 bases, with 23 bases between the two germline ends. In DNA form, the CDR3 reads TGCGCCAGCAGCCAAGCATTGAGGGAGCCGGACTATGTGGGCTACACCTTC. This gives the protein CASSQALREPDYVGYTF.

The rearrangement joins TRBV7-9 to TRBJ1-5; D unclear. CDR3 length equals 15 residues. Trimming stripped 4 bases from V and 5 bases from J, with 15 bases between. Looked up from germline, CDR1 is SEHNR and CDR2 is FQNEAQ (reference sequence). The CDR3, as DNA: TGTGCCAGCAGCTCTAAAGGTGAAGCGGATCAGCCCCAGCATTTT. Translated: CASSSKGEADQPQHF.

The rearrangement uses TRBV29-1 and TRBJ2-7; TRBD1 might be the D (6 bases). V was clipped by 6 bases and J by 3 bases, with 18 bases between them. Germline lookup yields CDR1 SQVTM and CDR2 ANQGSEA. The CDR3 contains 14 residues. CDR3 DNA: TGCAGCGTGACAACGGGACAAGGAGACTACGAGCAGTACTTC. Its protein product is CSVTTGQGDYEQYF.

The chain combines TRBV29-1 with TRBJ2-1, with TRBD2 identical over 7 bases. V lost 3 bases, J lost 6 bases, and 8 bases stayed unmatched. CDR3 length: 14 residues. Germline CDR1 reads SQVTM; CDR2 reads ANQGSEA. Here the CDR3 DNA reads TGCAGCGTTGACTTCCTAGCGGTTACCAATGAGCAGTTCTTC. It translates to CSVDFLAVTNEQFF.

The chain joins TRBV27 to TRBJ2-5, with 8 bases matching TRBD2. Germline CDR1 is MNHEY and CDR2 is SMNVEV (reference sequence). The CDR3 extends over 15 amino acids. V gave up 1 base and J gave up 5 bases; unmatched junction bases: 6. The CDR3 loop reads CASSLFGRAGETQYF. CDR3 DNA sequence: TGTGCCAGCAGTTTATTCGGGAGGGCCGGGGAGACCCAGTACTTC.

The rearrangement links TRBV13 to TRBJ2-7, with a tentative D call TRBD1 (6 bases). Germline V CDR1 and CDR2: PRHDT, FYEKMQ (reference sequence). The CDR3 runs 14 residues. V was clipped by 5 bases and J by 2 bases, with 13 bases between them. In DNA form, the CDR3 reads TGTGCCAGCAGCCGACGTGGACAGACCTACGAGCAGTACTTC. This translates into CASSRRGQTYEQYF.

The chain carries TRBV4-2 and TRBJ1-5; 9 positions agree with TRBD1. Losses at the gene ends were 3 bases for V and 4 bases for J; bases not matched to a gene: 7. The CDR3 is 16 amino acids. Germline V lookup: CDR1 LGHNA, CDR2 YNFKEQ. The CDR3 sequence is CASSHGQGILNQPQHF. Here the CDR3 DNA reads TGTGCCAGCAGCCACGGACAGGGGATATTGAATCAGCCCCAGCATTTT.

This chain connects TRBV6-4 to TRBJ1-5; 7 bases fit TRBD1. V shed 0 bases and J 3 bases; nucleotides not matched to a gene: 2. The germline CDR1 and CDR2 sequences are MRHNA and SNTAGT. This CDR3 is 15 amino acids long. The CDR3 nucleotides are TGTGCCAGCAGTGACTCAGGGGGCGACAATCAGCCCCAGCATTTT. Translation: CASSDSGGDNQPQHF.

The J gene is TRBJ1-1, the V gene TRBV5-6; D is unclear. Trimming stripped 4 bases from V and 9 bases from J, with 25 bases between. The CDR3 runs to 16 residues. Germline-derived CDR1 and CDR2 are SGHDT and YYEEEE. Written as DNA, the CDR3 is TGTGCCAGCAGCCCCGGGATGGTCGGGTTGGGAAAGAAAGCTTTCTTT. Translating gives CASSPGMVGLGKKAFF.

The V and J genes are TRBV15 and TRBJ2-7; possibly TRBD2 for D (5 bases). This CDR3 is built from 12 residues. In germline, CDR1 is LNHNV, CDR2 YYDKDF (reference sequence). The V end was cut by 1 base, the J end by 7 bases, with 8 bases between. The CDR3 loop reads CATSRVGEEQYF. DNA for the CDR3: TGTGCCACCAGCAGAGTCGGGGAAGAGCAGTACTTC.

The V gene is TRBV19, the J gene TRBJ1-5; D is unclear. Trimming left V 5 bases short and J 4 bases short, with 9 bases between. The CDR3 has 13 residues. The germline V gene has CDR1 LNHDA and CDR2 SQIVND (reference sequence). The CDR3 nucleotides are TGTGCCAGTAGTCCTCGGGTTAATCAGCCCCAGCATTTT. Translating gives CASSPRVNQPQHF.

The chain has TRBV10-3 and TRBJ2-7; TRBD2 agrees at 11 bases. Germline V CDR1 and CDR2: ENHRY, SYGVKD. CDR3 length: 17 amino acids. Trimming cost V 0 bases and J 2 bases; bases outside gene matches: 6. The CDR3 DNA follows: TGTGCCATCAGTGAGTCTCATCTTAGCGGGAGGGCCTACGAGCAGTACTTC. The encoded protein is CAISESHLSGRAYEQYF.

The chain is built from TRBV6-5 and TRBJ1-2, with D perhaps TRBD1 (6 bases). V shed 6 bases and J shed 2 bases, with 10 bases lying between them. The CDR3 has 13 residues. Germline CDR1 and CDR2: MNHEY and SVGAGI. This chain's CDR3 is CASSRTVNYGYTF. The CDR3 coding sequence is TGTGCCAGCAGCCGGACAGTCAACTATGGCTACACCTTC.

The genes are TRBV5-1 and TRBJ2-1; D is unclear. Trimming stripped 0 bases from V and 2 bases from J, with 9 bases between. Germline-derived CDR1 and CDR2 are SGHRS and YFSETQ. This CDR3 is built from 15 residues. CDR3 DNA sequence: TGCGCCAGCAGCTTGGTCGCGGAAACCTACAATGAGCAGTTCTTC. As protein: CASSLVAETYNEQFF.

The chain couples TRBV27 to TRBJ1-4, with TRBD1 matching 9 bases. Germline assignment: CDR1 MNHEY and CDR2 SMNVEV (reference sequence). V shed 3 bases and J 7 bases; nucleotides not matched to a gene: 3. CDR3 length: 14 residues. The CDR3 DNA reads TGTGCCAGCAGTTTGGGGACAGGGATTGAAAAACTGTTTTTT. This gives the protein CASSLGTGIEKLFF.

This rearrangement joins TRBV7-2 to TRBJ1-2; 9 positions match TRBD1. The V and J ends lost 3 bases and 8 bases, in that order; junction bases with no gene match: 4. The CDR3 is 13 residues long. CDR1 is SGHTA, CDR2 FQGNSA, per germline. The CDR3 sequence: CASSLGTGSGYTF. The CDR3 nucleotides are TGTGCCAGCAGCTTGGGGACAGGGTCCGGCTACACCTTC.

V gene TRBV6-6 combines with J gene TRBJ1-1, with 10 bases fitting TRBD1. Germline-derived CDR1 and CDR2 are MNHNY and SVGAGI (reference sequence). Trimming took 6 bases from V and 0 from J; bases not matched to a gene: 7. The CDR3 totals 16 residues. CDR3 sequence reads: CASRSGQGTLNTEAFF. The CDR3 DNA sequence: TGTGCCAGCAGATCGGGACAGGGGACCCTGAACACTGAAGCTTTCTTT.

With respect to this clone: The same CDR3 is also encoded by other DNA sequences in this sample. The chain couples TRBV27 to TRBJ1-2; D gene unclear. The germline V gene has CDR1 MNHEY and CDR2 SMNVEV (reference sequence). With 3 bases removed from V and 4 bases from J, the gap between germline ends came to 6 bases. The CDR3 totals 12 residues. CDR3 in DNA: TGTGCCAGCAGTTTGTCAGGCTATGGCTACACCTTC. This translates into CASSLSGYGYTF.

V usage is TRBV7-9 and J usage is TRBJ2-3; a possible D gene is TRBD1 (6 bases). Looked up from germline, CDR1 is SEHNR and CDR2 is FQNEAQ (reference sequence). The CDR3 extends over 19 amino acids. The V end was cut by 6 bases, the J end by 0 bases, with 25 bases between. This chain's CDR3 is CASRFPAQGKRASTDTQYF. CDR3 DNA: TGTGCCAGCAGGTTCCCTGCGCAGGGGAAGAGGGCTAGCACAGATACGCAGTATTTT.

This chain connects TRBV29-1 to TRBJ1-4; 9 positions match TRBD1. Germline lookup yields CDR1 SQVTM and CDR2 ANQGSEA. The J segment lost 7 bases and the V segment lost 7 bases, leaving 13 bases of the junction unmatched. The CDR3 length is 15 residues. The CDR3 reads CSAGGRDRVGEKLFF. The CDR3 nucleotides read TGCAGCGCTGGGGGCCGGGACAGGGTTGGTGAAAAACTGTTTTTT.

The chain recombines TRBV5-1 with TRBJ2-7; 12 bases agree with TRBD2. Trimming took 0 bases from V and 1 from J; bases not matched to a gene: 5. The CDR3 runs 17 residues. Per germline, CDR1 SGHRS and CDR2 YFSETQ. The CDR3 protein is CASSLAGGLAGSYEQYF. In DNA, the CDR3 is TGCGCCAGCAGCTTGGCTGGAGGACTAGCGGGATCCTACGAGCAGTACTTC.

With respect to this clone: The same CDR3 also results from other DNA sequences found in this sample. V usage is TRBV28 and J usage is TRBJ1-3; 7 bases are shared with TRBD1. CDR1 and CDR2 (germline): MDHEN, SYDVKM. Unmatched junction bases numbered 3, after V lost 5 bases and J lost 2 bases. The CDR3 length is 14 residues. The CDR3 sequence: CASSTTGPGNTIYF. The CDR3 DNA sequence: TGTGCCAGCAGTACGACAGGGCCTGGAAACACCATATATTTT.

V usage is TRBV6-5 and J usage is TRBJ2-2; unclear D gene. This CDR3 region has 13 residues. V gave up 4 bases and J gave up 6 bases, with 9 bases separating them. CDR1 is MNHEY and CDR2 is SVGAGI in the germline V gene. The CDR3 sequence is CASSSPRAGELFF. Written as DNA, the CDR3 is TGTGCCAGCAGTTCCCCTCGGGCCGGGGAGCTGTTTTTT.

This chain links TRBV2 with TRBJ1-5, with 7 bases that match TRBD1. J lost 0 bases, V lost 5 bases, and 7 bases had no gene match. Per the germline V gene, CDR1 is SNHLY and CDR2 is FYNNEI. The CDR3 is 16 amino acids. The CDR3 here is CASSPQGIYSNQPQHF. DNA of the CDR3: TGTGCCAGCAGTCCACAGGGGATCTATAGCAATCAGCCCCAGCATTTT.

This chain links TRBV5-4 with TRBJ1-1; D might be TRBD1 (5 bases). Looked up from germline, CDR1 is SGHNT and CDR2 is YYREEE (reference sequence). Trimming removed 2 bases at V and 1 base at J, with 9 bases between. This CDR3 is built from 14 residues. This CDR3 is CASSFDGQNTEAFF. DNA of the CDR3: TGTGCCAGCAGCTTCGACGGACAGAACACTGAAGCTTTCTTT.

The chain uses TRBV5-3 and TRBJ2-7; weak D call: TRBD1 (6 bases). TRBV5-3 is identified as an open reading frame with a role that is uncertain. Deletions cut 4 bases from V and 0 bases from J, with 20 bases between. This CDR3 has 17 residues. Here the CDR3 DNA reads TGTGCCAGAAGCGTCAGAGGACCCCGGGACACCTCCTACGAGCAGTACTTC. It translates to CARSVRGPRDTSYEQYF.

The chain joins TRBV6-5 to TRBJ2-3; D is unclear. The V end lost 3 bases, the J end lost 2 bases, and 9 bases lay between the germline ends. The CDR3 sequence is 14 residues long. The germline gives CDR1 MNHEY, CDR2 SVGAGI. CDR3 sequence reads: CASSYRLATDTQYF. For the CDR3, the DNA is TGTGCCAGCAGTTATCGACTCGCCACAGATACGCAGTATTTT.

In its sample, this clone was seen once. The CDR3 nucleotides read TGTGCCAGCAGCTTAGCTAGGACAGGCCACGCTACAGCTTTCTTT. Translation: CASSLARTGHATAFF. The rearrangement links TRBV7-9 to TRBJ1-1; TRBD1 aligns across 7 bases. J was trimmed by 10 bases and V by 0 bases; bases with no gene match: 11. This CDR3 contains 15 residues. Germline V lookup: CDR1 SEHNR, CDR2 FQNEAQ (reference sequence).

The rearrangement joins TRBV7-9 to TRBJ2-7, with a weak D call TRBD1 (6 bases). The V end was cut by 1 base, the J end by 2 bases, with 12 bases between. This CDR3 is built from 15 residues. The germline gives CDR1 SEHNR, CDR2 FQNEAQ (reference sequence). CDR3: CASSLEVAGAYEQYF. In DNA, the CDR3 is TGTGCCAGCAGCTTAGAAGTTGCAGGGGCCTACGAGCAGTACTTC.